This T cell receptor (beta chain) was retrieved from a study of shared clonotypes between healthy human individuals. Germline trimming cut 4 bases from V and 5 bases from J; bases unmatched to any gene: 8. This CDR3 contains 17 residues. The germline V gene encodes CDR1 SGHDT and CDR2 YYEEEE. The protocol was immunoSEQ multiplex PCR, while the TCRdb copy is restricted to in-frame clones and leaves out a portion. The table includes millions of clones, around 95% detected once. Concerning this clone: The antigen is undetermined.

Broader study findings: Only a few donors were included, so the genetic and exposure-history diversity represented was limited.

The rearrangement uses TRBV5-6 and TRBJ2-2; 13 bases agree with TRBD2. The sequencing input was naive CD4+ T cells sorted from blood. Subset described: CD45RA+ positively selected. The TCR was taken from a man aged 18-30 years in good health. The CDR3 sequence: CASSLGLAGTRTGELFF. CDR3 in DNA: TGTGCCAGCAGCCTGGGACTAGCGGGAACGAGGACCGGGGAGCTGTTTTTT.